This TCR beta chain was identified in a study of T cell responses to AZD1222 COVID-19 vaccine. Comments on this clone: Antigen: not known.

Generated by immunoSEQ multiplex PCR, the TCRdb table keeps only in-frame clones and is missing some. The sample has under 150,000 clones; 85% to 90% are singletons. Broader study findings: Spike regions recognized by vaccine-associated CD4 TCRs spanned the protein, led by 160-218 and 743-854.

The ends lost 7 bases at V and 7 bases at J; junction bases unmatched: 9. CDR3 length: 14 amino acids. Germline lookup yields CDR1 LNHDA and CDR2 SQIVND (reference sequence). This sample comprised peripheral blood, obtained on day 0 of AZD1222 vaccination. The chain recombines TRBV19 with TRBJ1-5, with 8 nucleotides matching TRBD1. The source is an adult in good health. Written as DNA, the CDR3 is TGTGCCAGTAATGGACAGGGATTAGACCAGCCCCAGCATTTT. Protein sequence: CASNGQGLDQPQHF.